This T cell receptor (beta chain) comes out of a study of shared clonotypes between healthy human individuals. The wider study: CD8 memory received one plate per donor, CD8 naive two, CD4 memory three and CD4 naive three.

The CDR3 is 15 amino acids. V trimming: 0 bases; J trimming: 4 bases; junction bases outside the gene matches: 3. Looked up from germline, CDR1 is SGDLS and CDR2 is YYNGEE. Notes on the study in general: Donor clonotype sharing was expected to depend on sequencing depth. The naive CD4 repertoires of a handful of donors were compared, and roughly 5% of clonotypes were shared.

Method: immunoSEQ multiplex PCR; TCRdb's copy keeps in-frame clones and lacks some. In the table there are 1.6 million or so clones, approximately 97% of which are singletons. Details on this clone: Its matching antigen is unknown.

Negatively enriched CD4+ T cells were divided by CD45RA into naive and memory. The clonotype was recovered from a man aged 30 to 45 in good health. Material for sequencing was naive CD4+ T cells sorted from blood. Subset reported: CD45RA+ positively selected. V is TRBV9 and J is TRBJ2-2; TRBD1 aligns across 7 bases. CDR3 region: CASSVETGVTGELFF. Here the CDR3 DNA reads TGTGCCAGCAGCGTAGAAACAGGGGTCACCGGGGAGCTGTTTTTT.